The rows below give T cell receptor beta chains drawn from one sample of a study of T cells in Graves' hyperthyroidism and ophthalmopathy. TCRdb re-analysed the multiplex PCR reads in MiXCR, keeping a single row per CDR3 protein. Here the sample spans 500,000 to 550,000 distinct CDR3 sequences, about 20% being singletons. The material sequenced was blood. These receptors were taken from a man aged 35-49 years with Graves' ophthalmopathy. Both conserved end residues are part of each CDR3. Fields, in order: CDR3 protein, V gene.

CDR3 protein: CASSLTQTYEQYF
V gene: TRBV11-2

CDR3 protein: CASSDVQLKQYF
V gene: TRBV6-1

CDR3 protein: CASSLVRTLSHNEQFF
V gene: TRBV5-1

CDR3 protein: CASSPMRGRHTEAFF
V gene: TRBV7-6

CDR3 protein: CSARDLDRSITNTEAFF
V gene: TRBV20-1

CDR3 protein: CASSRGGRLEGYTF
V gene: TRBV7-9

CDR3 protein: CSARDRDRAYGYTF
V gene: TRBV20-1

CDR3 protein: CASLGAGGVTQYF
V gene: TRBV30

CDR3 protein: CASSQENKDTQYF
V gene: TRBV4-2

CDR3 protein: CASSSGPAADTQYF
V gene: TRBV7-9

CDR3 protein: CSIGQGADTQYF
V gene: TRBV29-1

CDR3 protein: CASSQDGVGATANYGYTF
V gene: TRBV4-1

CDR3 protein: CSASDRDRGGTNYGYTF
V gene: TRBV20-1

CDR3 protein: CASRPFSGDRGIPLLWEQYF
V gene: TRBV5-1

CDR3 protein: CASSLGTRGRGNTEAFF
V gene: TRBV5-1

CDR3 protein: CSARQGTTNEKLFF
V gene: TRBV20-1

CDR3 protein: CASSWTGESSYEQYF
V gene: TRBV19

CDR3 protein: CASSFQGTPGTDTQYF
V gene: TRBV18

CDR3 protein: CASNPSGQGHEQFF
V gene: TRBV5-1

CDR3 protein: CASSLAGQYNQPQHF
V gene: TRBV7-8

CDR3 protein: CASSLTANSNQPQHF
V gene: TRBV11-2

CDR3 protein: CASRVKGGTEAFF
V gene: TRBV5-1

CDR3 protein: CASSFGAGSSYEQYF
V gene: TRBV27

CDR3 protein: CASSQGGLAPTSTDTQYF
V gene: TRBV3-1

CDR3 protein: CASSDALQGNQPQHF
V gene: TRBV2

CDR3 protein: CASSGWTGYNYGYTF
V gene: TRBV12-3/TRBV12-4

CDR3 protein: CASSPRDGGKGQDTQYF
V gene: TRBV18

CDR3 protein: CATSRDRVRGNTEAFF
V gene: TRBV15

CDR3 protein: CASRPTAGGYGYTF
V gene: TRBV12-3/TRBV12-4

CDR3 protein: CSVEASRSGASYEQYF
V gene: TRBV29-1

CDR3 protein: CASSFQGKALYEQYF
V gene: TRBV27

CDR3 protein: CASSFTGARISGANVLTF
V gene: TRBV11-2

CDR3 protein: CSAGRGTGELFF
V gene: TRBV20-1

CDR3 protein: CSVRRESADTQYF
V gene: TRBV29-1

CDR3 protein: CASGLVSGNIQYF
V gene: TRBV12-5

CDR3 protein: CASSLQGADTGELFF
V gene: TRBV6-1

CDR3 protein: CASNGFVDTEAFF
V gene: TRBV2

CDR3 protein: CSVVSLGEQYF
V gene: TRBV29-1

CDR3 protein: CAWSVTSGAASEQFF
V gene: TRBV30

CDR3 protein: CASSWELQQQETQYF
V gene: TRBV6-1

CDR3 protein: CASSDGLAITDTQYF
V gene: TRBV4-1